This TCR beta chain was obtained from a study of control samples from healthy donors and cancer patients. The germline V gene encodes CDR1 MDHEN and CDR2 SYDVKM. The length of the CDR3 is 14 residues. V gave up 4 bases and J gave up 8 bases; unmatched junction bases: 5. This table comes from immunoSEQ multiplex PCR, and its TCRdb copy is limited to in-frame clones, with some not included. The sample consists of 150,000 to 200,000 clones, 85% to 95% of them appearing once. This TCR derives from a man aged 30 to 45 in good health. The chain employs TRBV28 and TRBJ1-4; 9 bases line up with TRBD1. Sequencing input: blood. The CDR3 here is CASSSGTGIEKLFF. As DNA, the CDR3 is TGTGCCAGCAGTTCTGGGACAGGGATCGAAAAACTGTTTTTT.